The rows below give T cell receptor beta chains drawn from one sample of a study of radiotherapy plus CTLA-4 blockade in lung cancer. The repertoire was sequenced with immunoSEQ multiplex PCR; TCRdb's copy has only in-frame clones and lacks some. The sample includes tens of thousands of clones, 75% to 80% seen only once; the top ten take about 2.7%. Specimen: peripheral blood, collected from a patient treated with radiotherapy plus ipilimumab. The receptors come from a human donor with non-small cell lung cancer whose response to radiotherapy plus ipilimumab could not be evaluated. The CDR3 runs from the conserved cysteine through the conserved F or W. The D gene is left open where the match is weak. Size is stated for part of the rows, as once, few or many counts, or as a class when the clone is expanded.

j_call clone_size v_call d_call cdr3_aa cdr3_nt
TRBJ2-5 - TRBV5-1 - CASSGAETQYF TGCGCCAGCAGCGGGGCGGAGACCCAGTACTTC
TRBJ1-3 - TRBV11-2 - CASSSRGGGNTIYF TGTGCCAGCAGTTCCAGGGGCGGCGGAAACACCATATATTTT
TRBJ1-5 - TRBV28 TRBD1 CASRGTGSHLGAQHF TGTGCCAGCAGGGGGACAGGGAGCCACCTCGGGGCCCAGCATTTT
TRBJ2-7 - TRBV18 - CASSPPSLSEQYF TGTGCCAGCTCACCTCCTTCACTCTCCGAGCAGTACTTC
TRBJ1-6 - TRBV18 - CASSKGMGGSNSPLHF TGTGCCAGTTCGAAAGGGATGGGGGGGTCCAATTCACCCCTCCACTTT
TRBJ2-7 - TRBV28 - CASRPPRQSAYEQYF TGTGCCAGCCGTCCCCCCCGACAGTCTGCCTACGAGCAGTACTTC
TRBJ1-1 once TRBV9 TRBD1 CASRRLMTGGRAFF TGTGCCAGCAGGAGACTTATGACAGGGGGAAGAGCTTTCTTT
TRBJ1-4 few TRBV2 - CASSLVEKLFF TGTGCCAGCAGTCTAGTTGAAAAACTGTTTTTT
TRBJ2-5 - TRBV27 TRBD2 CASSLTQLAGVGEQYF TGTGCCAGCAGTCTCACACAACTAGCGGGAGTGGGGGAGCAGTACTTC
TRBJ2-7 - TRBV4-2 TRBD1 CASSRNTGDEQYF TGTGCCAGCAGCCGGAATACAGGGGACGAGCAGTACTTC
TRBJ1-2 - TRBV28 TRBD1 CASRQRTGGAMGDGYTF TGTGCCAGCAGACAACGGACAGGGGGCGCCATGGGAGATGGCTACACCTTC
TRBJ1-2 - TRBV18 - CASSPAPGSNYGYTF TGTGCCAGCTCACCAGCCCCGGGTAGTAACTATGGCTACACCTTC
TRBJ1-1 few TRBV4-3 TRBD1 CASSQDVGGGTEAFF TGCGCCAGCAGCCAAGATGTCGGAGGGGGCACCGAAGCTTTCTTT
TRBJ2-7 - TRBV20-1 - CSVPRSGEQYF TGCAGTGTTCCTCGTTCCGGGGAGCAGTACTTC
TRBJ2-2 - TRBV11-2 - CASSSQGSAGELFF TGTGCCAGCAGCTCCCAGGGCTCCGCCGGGGAGCTGTTTTTT
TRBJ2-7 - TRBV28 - CASSFPRDSYEQYF TGTGCCAGCAGTTTTCCCCGCGACAGCTACGAGCAGTACTTC
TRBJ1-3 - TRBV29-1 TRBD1 CGVRTGETGNTIYF TGCGGCGTTCGCACAGGGGAAACTGGAAACACCATATATTTT
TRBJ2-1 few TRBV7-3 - CASSRAPGVAYNEQFF TGTGCCAGCAGCCGAGCTCCGGGGGTGGCCTACAATGAGCAGTTCTTC
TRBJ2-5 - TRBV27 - CASSLRGTETQYF TGTGCCAGCAGTTTAAGGGGAACAGAGACCCAGTACTTC
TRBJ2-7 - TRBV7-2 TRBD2 CASSPRKGGEQYF TGTGCCAGCAGCCCCCGAAAGGGAGGGGAGCAGTACTTC
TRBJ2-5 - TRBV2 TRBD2 CANTLRGSGYQETQYF TGTGCCAACACCCTTAGGGGTAGCGGGTACCAAGAGACCCAGTACTTC
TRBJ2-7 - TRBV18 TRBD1 CASSLDLGQGSSYEQYF TGTGCCAGCTCACTTGACTTGGGACAGGGGAGCTCCTACGAGCAGTACTTC
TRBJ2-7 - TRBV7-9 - CASSSTSGSGYYEQYF TGTGCCAGCAGCTCCACTTCAGGATCTGGGTACTACGAGCAGTACTTC
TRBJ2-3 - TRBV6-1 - CASSSPAGDTQYF TGTGCCAGCAGCTCCCCTGCGGGGGATACGCAGTATTTT
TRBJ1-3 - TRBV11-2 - CASSLVVASSGNTIYF TGTGCCAGCAGCTTAGTTGTGGCTAGCTCTGGAAACACCATATATTTT
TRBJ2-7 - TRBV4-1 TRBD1 CASSWDRAEQYF TGCGCCAGCAGCTGGGACAGGGCCGAGCAGTACTTC
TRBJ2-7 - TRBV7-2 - CASSLAQGSGEQYF TGTGCCAGCAGCTTAGCACAGGGCTCGGGGGAGCAGTACTTC
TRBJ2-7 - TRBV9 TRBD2 CASSVSFTSGDSYEQYF TGTGCCAGCAGCGTCTCTTTTACTAGCGGGGACTCCTACGAGCAGTACTTC
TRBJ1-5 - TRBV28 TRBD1 CASSSPGQGAQPQHF TGTGCCAGCAGTTCCCCGGGACAGGGGGCTCAGCCCCAGCATTTT
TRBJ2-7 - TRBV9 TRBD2 CASSVGSAGAYEQYF TGTGCCAGCAGCGTAGGGTCAGCGGGAGCGTACGAGCAGTACTTC
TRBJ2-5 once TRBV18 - CASSPRTGKETQYF TGTGCCAGCTCACCTCGGACGGGAAAAGAGACCCAGTACTTC
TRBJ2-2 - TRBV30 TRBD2 CAWSVSGTRVGELFF TGTGCCTGGAGTGTAAGCGGGACCAGGGTGGGGGAGCTGTTTTTT
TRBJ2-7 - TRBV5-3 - CARARRDPYEQYF TGTGCCAGAGCAAGGCGGGATCCCTACGAGCAGTACTTC
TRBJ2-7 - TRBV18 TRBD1 CASSDPTGSKEQYF TGTGCCAGCTCGGATCCGACAGGGAGTAAGGAGCAGTACTTC
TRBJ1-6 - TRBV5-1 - CASSLESSYNSPLHF TGCGCCAGCAGCTTGGAGAGCTCCTATAATTCACCCCTCCACTTT
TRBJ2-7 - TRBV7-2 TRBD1 CASSAPGTVTSYEQYF TGTGCCAGCAGCGCACCCGGGACAGTTACCTCCTACGAGCAGTACTTC
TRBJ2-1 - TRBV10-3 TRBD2 CAIQQTGGEGHNEQFF TGTGCCATCCAACAGACGGGAGGGGAGGGCCACAATGAGCAGTTCTTC
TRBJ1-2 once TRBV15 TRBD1 CATSRRGQVYGYTF TGTGCCACCAGCAGAAGAGGACAGGTTTATGGCTACACCTTC
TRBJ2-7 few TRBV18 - CASSPSGSSYEQYF TGTGCCAGCTCACCATCCGGGAGCTCCTACGAGCAGTACTTC
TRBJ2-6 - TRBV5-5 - CASSLAEAISGANVLTF TGTGCCAGCAGCTTGGCAGAGGCCATCTCTGGGGCCAACGTCCTGACTTTC
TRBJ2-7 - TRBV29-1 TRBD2 CSVKTGTSGLGYEQYF TGCAGCGTTAAAACCGGGACTAGCGGACTCGGCTACGAGCAGTACTTC
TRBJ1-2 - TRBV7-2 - CASSPDRIGGYTF TGTGCCAGCAGCCCCGACAGGATTGGCGGCTACACCTTC
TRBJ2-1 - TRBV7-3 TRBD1 CASSLSRGSSYNEQFF TGTGCCAGCAGCCTAAGCAGGGGGTCCTCCTACAATGAGCAGTTCTTC
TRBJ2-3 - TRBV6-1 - CASSATGMPDTQYF TGTGCCAGCAGTGCAACAGGGATGCCAGATACGCAGTATTTT
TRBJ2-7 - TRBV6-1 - CASSVITGYEQYF TGTGCCAGCAGTGTTATTACAGGGTACGAGCAGTACTTC
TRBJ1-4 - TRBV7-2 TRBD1 CASSSPRQGSQTNEKLFF TGTGCCAGCAGCTCCCCTCGACAGGGCTCTCAGACTAATGAAAAACTGTTTTTT
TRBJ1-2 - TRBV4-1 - CASSQVGAAGYGYTF TGCGCCAGCAGCCAAGTCGGTGCAGCAGGGTATGGCTACACCTTC
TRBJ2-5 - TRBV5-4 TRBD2 CASSLGLADREETQYF TGTGCCAGCAGCTTGGGACTAGCGGATAGGGAAGAGACCCAGTACTTC
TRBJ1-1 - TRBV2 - CASSFAPRLNTEAFF TGTGCCAGCAGTTTCGCTCCCAGATTGAACACTGAAGCTTTCTTT
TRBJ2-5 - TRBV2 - CASTRSIQETQYF TGTGCCAGCACCAGGTCCATCCAAGAGACCCAGTACTTC
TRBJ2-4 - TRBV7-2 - CASSPRSENIQYF TGTGCCAGCAGCCCCCGAAGCGAAAACATTCAGTACTTC
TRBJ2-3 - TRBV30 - CAWSVGDTQYF TGTGCCTGGAGTGTCGGAGATACGCAGTATTTT
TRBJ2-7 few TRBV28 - CASSSLIRTDPTLYEQYF TGTGCCAGCAGTTCACTAATCCGGACAGATCCTACTCTGTACGAGCAGTACTTC